This entry features one TCR beta chain sequence. Grouping used clinical history reported by participants in a survey and questionnaire. Original methodology: Amplification from reference gene primers served as the basis for estimated nucleated cell counts. Clones were read by immunoSEQ multiplex PCR, and TCRdb kept only the in-frame ones, dropping some. V, J and clone size derive from that table, while D and trimming were established from the DNA sequence. The sample carries almost 400,000 clones, 70% to 90% recorded once. The data belong to a study of blood T cell repertoires in COVID-19. Looking at the study overall: The United States, Italy and Spain supplied acute and convalescent COVID-19 samples. PBMCs, B-cell-depleted T cells, or T cells were the source of the cDNA or gDNA that made up the material.

The CDR3 is 14 amino acids. Germline V lookup: CDR1 SGHTA, CDR2 FQGNSA. J gave up 2 bases and V 5 bases, and 3 bases lay outside the gene matches. The rearrangement links TRBV7-2 to TRBJ2-7; TRBD1 matches 10 bases. Source material: PBMCs or T cells enriched from blood (not recorded which). This clonotype was obtained from a woman in her twenties or thirties with acute COVID-19. CDR3 sequence: CASSRTGGPYEQYF. CDR3 coding DNA: TGTGCCAGCAGCCGGACAGGGGGACCCTACGAGCAGTACTTC.